The 18 T cell receptor beta chains listed next were all sequenced from one sample in a study of T cell repertoires in cytomegalovirus infection. Each CDR3 protein is one row after TCRdb ran MiXCR on the reads. The sample lists more than 350,000 distinct CDR3 sequences, roughly 30% occurring once. The material sequenced was PBMCs. The receptors come from a human donor in good health (CMV status not recorded). Some clones in this sample may be carry-over from other donors' samples.

J is TRBJ2-7 and V is TRBV11-1; 7 positions agree with TRBD1. Germline trimming cut 4 bases from V and 3 bases from J; bases unmatched to any gene: 15. The germline V gene has CDR1 SGHAT and CDR2 FQDESV (reference sequence). This CDR3 has 17 amino acids. DNA for the CDR3: TGTGCCAGCAGCTCACTTGGACTCGGGACAGCGAACTACGAGCAGTACTTC. As protein: CASSSLGLGTANYEQYF.

This chain joins TRBV7-2 and TRBJ2-2; the match to TRBD2 covers 8 bases. The CDR3 runs to 14 residues. Germline assignment: CDR1 SGHTA and CDR2 FQGNSA. After removal of 6 bases from V and 5 bases from J, the junction contained 5 bases not matched to a gene. The CDR3 sequence: CASRRIAGTGELFF. CDR3 nucleotide sequence: TGTGCCAGCAGAAGGATAGCGGGGACCGGGGAGCTGTTTTTT.

V is TRBV25-1 and J is TRBJ1-6; possibly TRBD1 for D (5 bases). V was trimmed by 4 bases and J by 8 bases, leaving 15 bases between them. Germline assignment: CDR1 MGHDK and CDR2 SYGVNS. This CDR3 comprises 15 residues. The CDR3 protein is CASSGLGGVHSPLHF. DNA for the CDR3: TGTGCCAGCAGTGGCCTGGGGGGGGTACATTCACCCCTCCACTTT.

This clonotype was observed many times. The CDR3 spells CASSIRTGVGNTEAFF. The CDR3 coding sequence is TGTGCCAGCAGCATACGGACAGGGGTTGGGAACACTGAAGCTTTCTTT. V is TRBV7-8 and J is TRBJ1-1; 9 bases map to TRBD1. The CDR3 is made up of 16 amino acids. J gave up 1 base and V 5 bases, and 8 bases lay outside the gene matches. Germline V gene data show CDR1 as SGHVS and CDR2 as FQNEAQ.

V gene TRBV28 combines with J gene TRBJ1-4; 8 bases agree with TRBD1. The CDR3 contains 15 residues. With V trimmed by 5 bases and J by 7 bases, 9 bases remained unmatched. Germline assignment: CDR1 MDHEN and CDR2 SYDVKM. The CDR3: CASSLDRVGAEKLFF. In DNA, the CDR3 is TGTGCCAGCAGTCTGGACAGGGTGGGGGCTGAAAAACTGTTTTTT.

The CDR3 here is CASSLSQGPTNVLTF. The CDR3 nucleotides read TGTGCCAGCAGTTTATCACAGGGGCCCACCAACGTCCTGACTTTC. The chain combines TRBV12-3 or TRBV12-4 with TRBJ2-6, with 7 bases identical to TRBD1. With V trimmed by 2 bases and J by 8 bases, 6 bases remained unmatched. This CDR3 comprises 15 residues.

The chain employs TRBV5-6 and TRBJ2-7; D is unresolved. This CDR3 comprises 16 residues. Germline CDR1 and CDR2: SGHDT and YYEEEE. Trimming stripped 0 bases from V and 2 bases from J, with 15 bases between. CDR3 nucleotide sequence: TGTGCCAGCAGCTTGGACGCAGGAGAAAGTCCCTACGAGCAGTACTTC. Residues: CASSLDAGESPYEQYF.

J is TRBJ2-7 and V is TRBV7-9; 7 bases line up with TRBD2. The ends lost 1 base at V and 6 bases at J; junction bases unmatched: 9. Looked up from germline, CDR1 is SEHNR and CDR2 is FQNEAQ (reference sequence). The CDR3 length is 15 residues. CDR3 DNA sequence: TGTGCCAGCAGCTTAGGGGAGGGAGGATGGAGCGAGCAGTACTTC. Protein: CASSLGEGGWSEQYF.

The chain uses TRBV6-1 and TRBJ1-5, with D possibly being TRBD1 (5 bases). Germline V gene lookup returns CDR1 MNHNS and CDR2 SASEGT. Trimming left V 3 bases short and J 10 bases short, with 22 bases between. The CDR3 extends over 16 amino acids. CDR3 region: CASSDLPGPSHGPQHF. Here the CDR3 DNA reads TGTGCCAGCAGTGATTTGCCAGGGCCGTCGCATGGACCCCAGCATTTT.

The chain is built from TRBV20-1 and TRBJ2-2, with TRBD2 matching 7 bases. Unmatched junction bases numbered 3, after V lost 7 bases and J lost 1 base. The CDR3 spans 13 residues. Germline V gene sequence: CDR1 DFQATT, CDR2 SNEGSKA (reference sequence). The CDR3 coding sequence is TGCAGTGGGGTAGCGGGGAACACCGGGGAGCTGTTTTTT. Translation gives CSGVAGNTGELFF.

This clonotype is categorized as medium-sized. The chain has TRBV4-1 and TRBJ1-1, with D unclear. The V and J ends lost 5 bases and 5 bases respectively, with 18 bases between them. The CDR3 has 15 residues. Germline CDR1 MGHRA, CDR2 YSYEKL. In DNA form, the CDR3 reads TGCGCCAGCAGCAAAGCCGACAATGCGGGTACTGAAGCTTTCTTT. Protein product: CASSKADNAGTEAFF.

Comment on this clonotype: At one of its ends the junction is not consistent with the germline gene, which may arise from a read error. The J gene is TRBJ1-2, the V gene TRBV15; D might be TRBD1 (5 bases). In germline, CDR1 is LNHNV, CDR2 YYDKDF (reference sequence). This CDR3 spans 15 amino acids. The CDR3, as DNA: TGTGCCACCAGCGACGATCGCAGGGTACTCTATGGATACACCTTC. Its protein product is CATSDDRRVLYGYTF.

This clonotype was found a few times. The chain carries TRBV5-1 and TRBJ1-2; possible D gene TRBD1, 6 bases. Germline-derived CDR1 and CDR2 are SGHRS and YFSETQ. The V gene lost 0 bases and the J gene lost 0 bases, with 18 bases spanning the gap. The CDR3 consists of 18 residues. The CDR3 here is CASSLGSQGRTSNYGYTF. For the CDR3, the DNA is TGCGCCAGCAGCTTGGGAAGCCAGGGGCGAACCTCTAACTATGGCTACACCTTC.

This clonotype was counted at least ten times. The chain has TRBV7-2 and TRBJ1-1, with 9 bases identical to TRBD1. The CDR3 covers 15 residues. J gave up 4 bases and V 5 bases, and 8 bases lay outside the gene matches. The germline CDR1 and CDR2 sequences are SGHTA and FQGNSA. The CDR3 sequence: CASSRTGGAVTEAFF. The CDR3 nucleotides read TGTGCCAGCAGCCGAACAGGGGGCGCGGTCACTGAAGCTTTCTTT. The variable domain in full, completed from reference TRBV7-2 and TRBJ1-1, reads GAGVSQSPSNKVTEKGKDVELRCDPISGHTALYWYRQSLGQGLEFLIYFQGNSAPDKSGLPSDRFSAERTGGSVSTLTIQRTQQEDSAVYLCASSRTGGAVTEAFFGQGTRLTVV.

The V call is TRBV20-1, the J call TRBJ2-5; perhaps TRBD2 as D (6 bases). Germline CDR1 and CDR2: DFQATT and SNEGSKA (reference sequence). The ends were cut back, 3 bases at V and 2 bases at J, with 19 bases in the middle. The CDR3 is 16 residues long. The CDR3 nucleotides read TGCAGTGCTAGCCAAGCCGGGGGTTGGGGACAAGAGACCCAGTACTTC. Amino acids: CSASQAGGWGQETQYF.

Comments on this clonotype: A much larger clone differs by one base, so this may be a read error. The rearrangement joins TRBV7-2 to TRBJ2-5; 12 bases map to TRBD2. The V gene's germline CDR1 is SGHTA and CDR2 FQGNSA. The CDR3 is made up of 16 amino acids. After removal of 1 base from V and 8 bases from J, the junction contained 8 bases not matched to a gene. DNA of the CDR3: TGTGCCAGCAGCTTAGAAGCTAGCGGGGGGGTGGACACCCAGTACTTC. This encodes CASSLEASGGVDTQYF.

V gene TRBV6-8 combines with J gene TRBJ1-2; no firm D call. Germline CDR1 reads MNHGY; CDR2 reads SAAAGT. The V end was cut by 6 bases, the J end by 0 bases, with 8 bases between. The CDR3 runs to 13 residues. CDR3 DNA sequence: TGTGCCAGCAGGCCGGATGCTAACTATGGCTACACCTTC. It encodes CASRPDANYGYTF.

Turning to this clonotype: A much larger clone differs by one base, so this may be a read error. The rearrangement uses TRBV5-4 and TRBJ2-5, with D hard to call. V was trimmed by 2 bases and J by 5 bases, leaving 7 bases between them. The CDR3 covers 12 residues. Germline-derived CDR1 and CDR2 are SGHNT and YYREEE (reference sequence). The DNA of the CDR3 is TGTGCCAGCAGCTTAGATTCTGAGACCCAGTACTTC. It specifies CASSLDSETQYF.